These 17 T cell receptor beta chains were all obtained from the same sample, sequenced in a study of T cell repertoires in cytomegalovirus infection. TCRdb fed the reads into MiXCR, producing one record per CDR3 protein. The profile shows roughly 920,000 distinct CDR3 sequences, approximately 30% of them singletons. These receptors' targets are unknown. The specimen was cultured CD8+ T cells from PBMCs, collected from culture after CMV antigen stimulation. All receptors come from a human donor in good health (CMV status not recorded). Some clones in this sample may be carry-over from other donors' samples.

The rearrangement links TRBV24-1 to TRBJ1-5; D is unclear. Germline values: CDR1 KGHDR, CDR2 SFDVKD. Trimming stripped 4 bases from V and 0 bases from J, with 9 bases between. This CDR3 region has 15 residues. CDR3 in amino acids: CATSDSHYSNQPQHF. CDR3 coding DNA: TGTGCCACCAGTGACTCACACTATAGCAATCAGCCCCAGCATTTT.

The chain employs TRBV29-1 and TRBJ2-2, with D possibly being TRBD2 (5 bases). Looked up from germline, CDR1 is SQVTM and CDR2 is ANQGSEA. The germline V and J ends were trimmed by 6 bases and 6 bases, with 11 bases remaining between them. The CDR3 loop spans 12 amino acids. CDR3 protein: CSVEWGAGELFF. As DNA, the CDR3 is TGCAGCGTGGAATGGGGAGCCGGGGAGCTGTTTTTT.

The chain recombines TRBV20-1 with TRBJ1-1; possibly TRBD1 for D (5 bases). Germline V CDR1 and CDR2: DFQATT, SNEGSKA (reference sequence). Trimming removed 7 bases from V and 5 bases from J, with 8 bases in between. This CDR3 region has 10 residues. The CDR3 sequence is CSVRATEAFF. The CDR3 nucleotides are TGCAGTGTCAGGGCAACTGAAGCTTTCTTT.

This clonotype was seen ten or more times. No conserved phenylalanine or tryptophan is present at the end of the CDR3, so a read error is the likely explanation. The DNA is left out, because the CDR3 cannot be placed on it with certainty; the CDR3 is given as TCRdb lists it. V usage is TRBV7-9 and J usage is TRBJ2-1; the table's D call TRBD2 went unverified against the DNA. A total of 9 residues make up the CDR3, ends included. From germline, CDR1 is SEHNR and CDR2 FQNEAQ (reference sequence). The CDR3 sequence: CASSLGGPL.

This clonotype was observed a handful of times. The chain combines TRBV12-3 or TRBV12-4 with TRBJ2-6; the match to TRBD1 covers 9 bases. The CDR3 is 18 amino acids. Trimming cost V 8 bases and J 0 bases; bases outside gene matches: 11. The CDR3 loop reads CASWGVRQGVSGANVLTF. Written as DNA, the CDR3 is TGTGCCAGCTGGGGAGTGAGACAGGGGGTCTCTGGGGCCAACGTCCTGACTTTC.

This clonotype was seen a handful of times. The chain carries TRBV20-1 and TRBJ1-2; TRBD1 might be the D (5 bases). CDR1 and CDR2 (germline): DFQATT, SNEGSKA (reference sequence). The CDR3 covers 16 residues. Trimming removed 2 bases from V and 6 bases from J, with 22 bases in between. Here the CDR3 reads CSARSDTAMNGDGYTF. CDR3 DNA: TGCAGTGCTAGATCGGACACTGCGATGAACGGGGATGGCTACACCTTC.

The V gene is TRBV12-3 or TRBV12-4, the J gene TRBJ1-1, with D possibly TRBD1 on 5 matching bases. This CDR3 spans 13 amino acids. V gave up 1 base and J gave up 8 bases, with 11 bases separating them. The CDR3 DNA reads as TGTGCCAGCAGTTTAGGGGGACTGAAAGAAGCTTTCTTT. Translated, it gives CASSLGGLKEAFF.

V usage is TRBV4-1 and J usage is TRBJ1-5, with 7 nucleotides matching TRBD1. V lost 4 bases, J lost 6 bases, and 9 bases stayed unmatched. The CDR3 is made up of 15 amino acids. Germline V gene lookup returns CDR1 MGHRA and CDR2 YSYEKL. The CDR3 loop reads CASSLYDRVSQPQHF. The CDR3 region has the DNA TGCGCCAGCAGCCTTTACGACAGGGTCAGTCAGCCCCAGCATTTT.

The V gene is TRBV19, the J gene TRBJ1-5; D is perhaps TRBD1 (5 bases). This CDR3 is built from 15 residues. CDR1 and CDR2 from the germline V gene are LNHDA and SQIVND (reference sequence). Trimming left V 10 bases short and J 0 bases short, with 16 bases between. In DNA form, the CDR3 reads TGTGCCACCTCTTTTCTCCAGGGTAGCAATCAGCCCCAGCATTTT. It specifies CATSFLQGSNQPQHF.

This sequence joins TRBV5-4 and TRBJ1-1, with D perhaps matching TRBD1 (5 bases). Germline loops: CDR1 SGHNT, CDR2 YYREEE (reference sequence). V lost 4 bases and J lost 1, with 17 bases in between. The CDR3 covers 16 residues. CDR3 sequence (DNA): TGTGCCAGCAGCCCCCCCACAGGAAACTGGAACACTGAAGCTTTCTTT. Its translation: CASSPPTGNWNTEAFF. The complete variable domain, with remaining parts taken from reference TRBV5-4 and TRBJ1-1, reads ETGVTQSPTHLIKTRGQQVTLRCSSQSGHNTVSWYQQALGQGPQFIFQYYREEENGRGNFPPRFSGLQFPNYSSELNVNALELDDSALYLCASSPPTGNWNTEAFFGQGTRLTVV.

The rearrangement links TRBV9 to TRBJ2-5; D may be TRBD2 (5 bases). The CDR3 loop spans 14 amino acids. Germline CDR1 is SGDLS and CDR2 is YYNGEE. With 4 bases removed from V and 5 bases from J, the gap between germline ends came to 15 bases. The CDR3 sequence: CASSPEGRSETQYF. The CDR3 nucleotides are TGTGCCAGCAGCCCCGAGGGAAGATCGGAGACCCAGTACTTC.

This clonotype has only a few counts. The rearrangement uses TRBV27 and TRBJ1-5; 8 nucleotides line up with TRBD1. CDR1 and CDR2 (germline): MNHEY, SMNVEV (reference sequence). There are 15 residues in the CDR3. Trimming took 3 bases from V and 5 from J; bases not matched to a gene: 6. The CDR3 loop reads CASSFNGQGDQPQHF. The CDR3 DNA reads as TGTGCCAGCAGTTTTAACGGACAGGGCGATCAGCCCCAGCATTTT.

CDR3 sequence: CSAQTGESGNTIYF. CDR3 bases: TGCAGTGCCCAGACAGGGGAGTCTGGAAACACCATATATTTT. This rearrangement joins TRBV20-1 to TRBJ1-3; 8 positions match TRBD1. CDR3 length: 14 amino acids. In germline, CDR1 is DFQATT, CDR2 SNEGSKA (reference sequence). V was clipped by 6 bases and J by 1 base; unmatched bases: 5.

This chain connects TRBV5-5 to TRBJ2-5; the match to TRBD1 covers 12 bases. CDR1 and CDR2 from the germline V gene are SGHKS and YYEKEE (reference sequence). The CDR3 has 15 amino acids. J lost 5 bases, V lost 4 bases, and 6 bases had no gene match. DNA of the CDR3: TGTGCCAGCAGCGAGGGACAGGGGGCACCGGAGACCCAGTACTTC. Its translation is CASSEGQGAPETQYF.

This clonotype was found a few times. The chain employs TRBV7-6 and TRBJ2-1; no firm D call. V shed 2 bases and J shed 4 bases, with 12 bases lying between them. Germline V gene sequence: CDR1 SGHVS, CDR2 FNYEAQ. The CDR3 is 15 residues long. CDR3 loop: CASSLQERRYNEQFF. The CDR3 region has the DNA TGTGCCAGCAGCTTACAGGAAAGGCGGTACAATGAGCAGTTCTTC.

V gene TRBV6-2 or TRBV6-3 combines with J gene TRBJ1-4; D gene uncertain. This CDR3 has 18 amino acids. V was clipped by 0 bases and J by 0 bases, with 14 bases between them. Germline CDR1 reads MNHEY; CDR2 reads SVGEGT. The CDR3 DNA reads TGTGCCAGCAGTTACTCGCGGCCGACAAGAGCAACTAATGAAAAACTGTTTTTT. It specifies CASSYSRPTRATNEKLFF.

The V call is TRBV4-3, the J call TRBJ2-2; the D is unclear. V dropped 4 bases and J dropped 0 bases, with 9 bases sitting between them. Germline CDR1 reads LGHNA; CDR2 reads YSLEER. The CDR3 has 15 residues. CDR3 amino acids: CASSPGSANTGELFF. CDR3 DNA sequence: TGCGCCAGCAGCCCTGGGTCAGCGAACACCGGGGAGCTGTTTTTT.